Below, 4 T cell receptor beta chains from the same sample are listed, as sequenced in a study of OX40 agonist ivuxolimab in advanced cancers. Sequenced by immunoSEQ multiplex PCR; TCRdb stores in-frame clones only, minus some. The sample holds fewer than 70,000 clones, around 93% seen once. Sequenced here: CD4+ or CD8+ T cells sorted from blood, sampled in a trial of the OX40 agonist ivuxolimab. These receptors originate from an adult with an advanced solid tumor such as melanoma, head and neck, liver or kidney cancer.

The chain uses TRBV28 and TRBJ2-1; weak D call: TRBD1 (6 bases). CDR3 length: 11 amino acids. In germline, CDR1 is MDHEN, CDR2 SYDVKM. V lost 7 bases and J 12 bases, leaving 13 bases between the germline ends. DNA for the CDR3: TGTGCCAGCAATTGGGGACACCGGCAGTTCTTC. This encodes CASNWGHRQFF.

Only one count was recorded for this clone. CDR3 nucleotides: TGTGCCAGCGAGGGTGAGCAGTTCTTC. This translates into CASEGEQFF. This chain connects TRBV11-2 to TRBJ2-1, with D perhaps matching TRBD2 (5 bases). Looked up from germline, CDR1 is SGHAT and CDR2 is FQNNGV. The CDR3 has 9 amino acids. V shed 8 bases and J shed 9 bases, with 5 bases lying between them.

J is TRBJ2-1 and V is TRBV28, with a weak D call TRBD1 (6 bases). The length of the CDR3 is 14 residues. Germline V gene sequence: CDR1 MDHEN, CDR2 SYDVKM. The V end lost 1 base, the J end lost 5 bases, and 9 bases lay between the germline ends. The CDR3 nucleotides read TGTGCCAGCAGTTTATTGGGACAAAACAATGAGCAGTTCTTC. It yields the protein CASSLLGQNNEQFF.

The rearrangement joins TRBV5-1 to TRBJ2-7, with 7 bases that match TRBD2. The germline CDR1 and CDR2 sequences are SGHRS and YFSETQ. CDR3 length equals 14 residues. J was trimmed by 2 bases and V by 3 bases; bases with no gene match: 5. This chain's CDR3 is CASSSRLAPYEQYF. The CDR3 DNA is TGCGCCAGCAGCTCAAGACTAGCCCCCTACGAGCAGTACTTC.